Following are 3 T cell receptor beta chains from one sample sequenced in a study of sequential checkpoint blockade in melanoma (dated by TCRdb to about 2019). The protocol used for the library was the immunoSEQ multiplex PCR assay. TCRdb holds this immuneACCESS table with in-frame rearrangements only. Some clones are missing; in checked studies, unresolved V genes explain under half, and the rest has no known cause. A total of roughly 15,000 clones appear in this sample, about 78% of them only once. The ten largest clones add up to 25% to 35% of the sample. The treatment or condition label of this sample denotes: randomized to nivolumab then ipilimumab (arm A) or the reverse (arm B). The sample was CD8+ T cells sorted from blood (inferred from file names), taken from a patient given nivolumab and ipilimumab in sequence. The source is a human donor with melanoma.

The chain links TRBV7-9 to TRBJ2-7; a possible D gene is TRBD2 (6 bases). The length of the CDR3 is 14 residues. Trimming removed 6 bases from V and 2 bases from J, with 14 bases in between. Germline V gene data show CDR1 as SEHNR and CDR2 as FQNEAQ (reference sequence). The CDR3 region has the DNA TGTGCCAGCAGTCCCCCGACTAGACCCTACGAGCAGTACTTC. Its protein is CASSPPTRPYEQYF.

The chain joins TRBV7-9 to TRBJ2-6; D possibly corresponds to TRBD1 (6 bases). The germline V gene encodes CDR1 SEHNR and CDR2 FQNEAQ (reference sequence). The CDR3 loop spans 16 amino acids. Trimming removed 5 bases from V and 0 bases from J, with 11 bases in between. CDR3 nucleotides: TGTGCCAGCAGCCAGGACAGCTACTCTGGGGCCAACGTCCTGACTTTC. This encodes CASSQDSYSGANVLTF.

The chain joins TRBV27 to TRBJ2-7; 9 nucleotides agree with TRBD1. This CDR3 is built from 15 residues. The ends lost 4 bases at V and 1 base at J; junction bases unmatched: 5. Per the germline V gene, CDR1 is MNHEY and CDR2 is SMNVEV (reference sequence). The CDR3 spells CASSSEGTGSYEQYF. CDR3 nucleotides: TGTGCCAGCAGTTCCGAGGGGACAGGGTCCTACGAGCAGTACTTC.